This T cell receptor beta chain was found in a study of blood T cell repertoires in COVID-19. The protocol was immunoSEQ multiplex PCR, while the TCRdb copy is restricted to in-frame clones and leaves out a portion. Among roughly 150,000 clones listed, approximately 83% were seen once. This clonotype was obtained from a man aged 65-85 years with active or convalescent COVID-19. Sample: peripheral blood.

The CDR3 loop is CASSPLRGNTEAFF. CDR3 DNA sequence: TGTGCCAGCAGCCCACTTCGGGGAAACACTGAAGCTTTCTTT. The V call is TRBV7-9, the J call TRBJ1-1; D remains ambiguous. This CDR3 spans 14 amino acids. With 5 bases removed from V and 2 bases from J, the gap between germline ends came to 12 bases. Germline V lookup: CDR1 SEHNR, CDR2 FQNEAQ (reference sequence).